Below, 27 T cell receptor beta chains from the same sample are listed, as sequenced in a study of beta chain features in type 1 diabetes. Isolated RNA was reverse transcribed in full, so expressed TCRB transcripts were sequenced. TCRdb keeps only in-frame clones here, not all; method: immunoSEQ multiplex PCR. Here the sample spans 850,000 to 900,000 clones, 15% to 20% being singletons. Source material: naive CD4+ T cells from blood. The receptors come from a woman younger than 30 in good health.

This clone occurred a few times. The chain uses TRBV4-2 and TRBJ2-3, with 10 bases fitting TRBD2. The junction had 2 bases not matched to a gene; V was cut back by 4 bases and J by 4 bases. There are 14 residues in the CDR3. Germline values: CDR1 LGHNA, CDR2 YNFKEQ. The CDR3: CASSPSGSSDTQYF. CDR3 in DNA: TGTGCCAGCAGCCCTAGCGGGAGCTCAGATACGCAGTATTTT.

The rearrangement joins TRBV4-2 to TRBJ2-7; 9 nucleotides line up with TRBD2. The CDR3 is made up of 15 amino acids. Losses at the gene ends were 4 bases for V and 0 bases for J; bases not matched to a gene: 4. The V gene's germline CDR1 is LGHNA and CDR2 YNFKEQ. This chain's CDR3 is CASSRTSESSYEQYF. CDR3 bases: TGTGCCAGCAGCCGGACTAGCGAGAGCTCCTACGAGCAGTACTTC.

The gene calls are TRBV4-3 and TRBJ2-7; the match to TRBD1 covers 9 bases. The CDR3 extends over 14 amino acids. From germline, CDR1 is LGHNA and CDR2 YSLEER. V lost 3 bases and J lost 7; bases outside the gene matches: 7. The CDR3 DNA follows: TGCGCCAGCAGCCACGGGGACAGGGTGGGTGAGCAGTACTTC. It codes for CASSHGDRVGEQYF.

This clone has just a few counts. A clone one base away is much larger, so this may be a read error. Here the CDR3 DNA reads TGTGCCAGCAGCTTTGGCTACGAGCAGTACTTC. This sequence encodes CASSFGYEQYF. The genes are TRBV5-4 and TRBJ2-7; no clear D gene. This CDR3 comprises 11 residues. Germline V gene data show CDR1 as SGHNT and CDR2 as YYREEE (reference sequence). The germline V and J ends were trimmed by 2 bases and 3 bases, with 3 bases remaining between them.

The genes are TRBV4-2 and TRBJ2-7, with 10 nucleotides matching TRBD2. Trimming took 3 bases from V and 2 from J; bases not matched to a gene: 7. CDR1 and CDR2 from the germline V gene are LGHNA and YNFKEQ. The CDR3 length is 16 residues. The CDR3 is CASSQEGLAAAYEQYF. The CDR3 DNA follows: TGTGCCAGCAGCCAGGAAGGACTAGCGGCAGCCTACGAGCAGTACTTC.

The genes are TRBV18 and TRBJ2-3; TRBD2 is a possible D gene (7 bases). Germline V gene data show CDR1 as KGHSH and CDR2 as LQKENI. CDR3 length equals 16 residues. Deletions cut 2 bases from V and 5 bases from J, with 17 bases between. CDR3 region: CASSPSGGGAGDTQYF. CDR3 coding DNA: TGTGCCAGCTCACCATCCGGCGGGGGCGCGGGAGATACGCAGTATTTT.

The V call is TRBV2, the J call TRBJ1-5; TRBD1 agrees at 10 bases. The ends lost 10 bases at V and 4 bases at J; junction bases unmatched: 10. Per the germline V gene, CDR1 is SNHLY and CDR2 is FYNNEI. The CDR3 has 15 amino acids. The CDR3 region has the DNA TGTGCCACCACCTTGACGGGACAGGGGAATCAGCCCCAGCATTTT. This encodes CATTLTGQGNQPQHF.

This CDR3 reads CASSWGGRTTNYGYTF. CDR3 sequence (DNA): TGTGCCAGCAGCTGGGGTGGGAGGACAACTAACTATGGCTACACCTTC. The chain is built from TRBV5-6 and TRBJ1-2; D may be TRBD1 (5 bases). The CDR3 sequence is 16 residues long. CDR1 is SGHDT, CDR2 YYEEEE, per germline. Between the trimmed V and J ends, which lost 3 bases and 0 bases, there was a span of 15 bases.

The rearrangement links TRBV7-3 to TRBJ2-1, with TRBD2 matching 16 bases. J lost 5 bases, V lost 1 base, and 11 bases had no gene match. This CDR3 has 20 residues. Germline CDR1 and CDR2: SGHTA and FQGTGA. The CDR3 nucleotides read TGTGCCAGCAGCTTAATAGCGGGACTAGCGGGAGGGTCCCCCGACAATGAGCAGTTCTTC. Translating it yields CASSLIAGLAGGSPDNEQFF.

The chain has TRBV5-1 and TRBJ1-2; 10 nucleotides align to TRBD1. The V gene's germline CDR1 is SGHRS and CDR2 YFSETQ. J lost 6 bases, V lost 4 bases, and 3 bases had no gene match. The CDR3 is 13 amino acids. The CDR3 bases are TGCGCCAGCAGCGTGGGACAGGGGCATGGCTACACCTTC. As protein: CASSVGQGHGYTF.

The V call is TRBV18, the J call TRBJ1-1; no clear D. Per germline, CDR1 KGHSH and CDR2 LQKENI. The V gene lost 3 bases and the J gene lost 0 bases, with 11 bases spanning the gap. The CDR3 loop spans 15 amino acids. The CDR3 region has the DNA TGTGCCAGCTCACCTGGCGGAACAATGAACACTGAAGCTTTCTTT. It yields the protein CASSPGGTMNTEAFF.

The rearrangement links TRBV6-6 to TRBJ2-1; D is ambiguous. The CDR3 is made up of 12 amino acids. Germline CDR1 reads MNHNY; CDR2 reads SVGAGI (reference sequence). The V end was cut by 6 bases, the J end by 7 bases, with 10 bases between. CDR3 nucleotide sequence: TGTGCCAGCAGCCCAAGAGCGAATGAGCAGTTCTTC. Amino acid sequence: CASSPRANEQFF.

This chain joins TRBV7-8 and TRBJ2-7, with 8 bases identical to TRBD1. V shed 6 bases, J shed 2 bases, and the junction held 6 bases outside the gene matches. The germline gives CDR1 SGHVS, CDR2 FQNEAQ. The CDR3 covers 14 residues. The CDR3 DNA reads as TGTGCCAGCAGTCGATTGGACAGGGCCTACGAGCAGTACTTC. Protein: CASSRLDRAYEQYF.

This clone was seen a few times. The sample holds other DNA sequences that translate to the same CDR3. The CDR3 sequence: CASSPGNTDTQYF. CDR3 bases: TGTGCCAGCTCACCGGGGAACACAGATACGCAGTATTTT. The chain has TRBV18 and TRBJ2-3; D is unclear. Trimming cost V 3 bases and J 2 bases, with 6 bases left between them. From germline, CDR1 is KGHSH and CDR2 LQKENI. The CDR3 covers 13 residues.

The chain recombines TRBV6-5 with TRBJ2-1; a possible D gene is TRBD2 (6 bases). Germline loops: CDR1 MNHEY, CDR2 SVGAGI. V lost 0 bases to trimming and J lost 4 bases, with 7 bases between them. The CDR3 consists of 14 residues. The chain's CDR3 is CASSYSTRYNEQFF. The CDR3, as DNA: TGTGCCAGCAGTTACTCGACTAGATACAATGAGCAGTTCTTC.

The chain recombines TRBV2 with TRBJ2-3; D possibly matches TRBD1 or TRBD2 (6 bases each). V lost 8 bases and J 2 bases, leaving 23 bases between the germline ends. Germline V CDR1 and CDR2: SNHLY, FYNNEI. This CDR3 is 17 amino acids long. CDR3 loop: CASRGRLVGVFTDTQYF. CDR3 DNA: TGTGCCAGCCGGGGGCGTCTAGTAGGAGTATTCACAGATACGCAGTATTTT.

The chain combines TRBV9 with TRBJ2-7; no reliable D call. CDR1 and CDR2 from the germline V gene are SGDLS and YYNGEE. CDR3 length: 13 amino acids. Trimming removed 0 bases at V and 6 bases at J, with 10 bases between. The DNA for the CDR3 is TGTGCCAGCAGCGTAGCTCTGGCTTCCGAGCAGTACTTC. Its translation: CASSVALASEQYF.

This clone has only a few counts. V usage is TRBV19 and J usage is TRBJ2-5; 7 nucleotides match TRBD2. This CDR3 has 14 amino acids. Germline CDR1 reads LNHDA; CDR2 reads SQIVND (reference sequence). V was pared by 2 bases and J by 2 bases, with 2 bases of the junction left unmatched. This CDR3 reads CASSITSDQETQYF. CDR3 coding DNA: TGTGCCAGTAGTATAACTAGCGATCAAGAGACCCAGTACTTC.

This clone was observed a handful of times. The rearrangement links TRBV6-5 to TRBJ2-7, with no clear D. Trimming cost V 0 bases and J 4 bases, with 10 bases left between them. Germline V gene sequence: CDR1 MNHEY, CDR2 SVGAGI. This CDR3 comprises 14 residues. The CDR3 spells CASSYSKGLYEQYF. The DNA for the CDR3 is TGTGCCAGCAGTTACTCGAAGGGCTTGTACGAGCAGTACTTC.

This clone was observed a few times. V and J are TRBV4-1 and TRBJ2-5; D gene ambiguous. Trimming cost V 4 bases and J 13 bases, with 19 bases left between them. The CDR3 length is 13 residues. Germline lookup yields CDR1 MGHRA and CDR2 YSYEKL. CDR3 coding DNA: TGCGCCAGCAGCCCTCAATCGTTGTGCGATTCGTACTTC. This gives the protein CASSPQSLCDSYF.

This chain connects TRBV29-1 to TRBJ2-3, with no clear D. CDR3 length equals 12 residues. Germline V gives CDR1 SQVTM, CDR2 ANQGSEA. Trimming removed 5 bases at V and 2 bases at J, with 8 bases between. CDR3 residues: CSVRALTDTQYF. The CDR3 DNA sequence: TGCAGCGTTCGGGCCCTCACAGATACGCAGTATTTT.

The CDR3 loop is CASSPWGLNTEAFF. The DNA of the CDR3 is TGTGCCAGCAGCCCTTGGGGGCTGAACACTGAAGCTTTCTTT. The chain carries TRBV7-9 and TRBJ1-1, with D possibly TRBD1 on 6 matching bases. This CDR3 is 14 amino acids long. The V gene lost 5 bases and the J gene lost 0 bases, with 10 bases spanning the gap. Germline CDR1 is SEHNR and CDR2 is FQNEAQ (reference sequence).

The rearrangement joins TRBV18 to TRBJ2-6; the match to TRBD1 covers 8 bases. The CDR3 contains 15 residues. V was pared by 6 bases and J by 4 bases, with 5 bases of the junction left unmatched. Per germline, CDR1 KGHSH and CDR2 LQKENI. In DNA, the CDR3 is TGTGCCAGCTCCAGGGACAGGCGCGGGGCCAACGTCCTGACTTTC. It is translated as CASSRDRRGANVLTF. Using reference TRBV18 and TRBJ2-6 for the parts outside the CDR3, the full variable domain is NAGVMQNPRHLVRRRGQEARLRCSPMKGHSHVYWYRQLPEEGLKFMVYLQKENIIDESGMPKERFSAEFPKEGPSILRIQQVVRGDSAAYFCASSRDRRGANVLTFGAGSRLTVL.

In this sample, this clone turned up a few times. The chain couples TRBV5-8 to TRBJ2-1; 9 bases fit TRBD1. The CDR3 extends over 13 amino acids. Germline V gene lookup returns CDR1 SGHTS and CDR2 YDEGEE. V lost 8 bases, J lost 7 bases, and 7 bases stayed unmatched. The CDR3: CARGDRVWNEQFF. As DNA, the CDR3 is TGTGCCAGGGGGGACAGGGTTTGGAATGAGCAGTTCTTC.

This clone was detected only a few times. The chain has TRBV6-1 and TRBJ2-3, with D unresolved. V lost 7 bases and J lost 3, with 11 bases in between. The germline CDR1 and CDR2 sequences are MNHNS and SASEGT. CDR3 length equals 13 residues. For the CDR3, the DNA is TGTGCCAGCACTTATTGGGGAACAGATACGCAGTATTTT. This sequence encodes CASTYWGTDTQYF.

The table lists this clone with a few counts. As DNA, the CDR3 is TGCGCCAGCAGCTCCCAACCCGGGCTGACCTACGAGCAGTACTTC. Residues: CASSSQPGLTYEQYF. The gene calls are TRBV5-1 and TRBJ2-7; D is ambiguous. Germline-derived CDR1 and CDR2 are SGHRS and YFSETQ. The V gene lost 3 bases and the J gene lost 2 bases, with 15 bases spanning the gap. The CDR3 length is 15 residues.

With respect to this clone: Germline and junction disagree at one end, which may indicate a read error. The CDR3 DNA is TGTGCCAGCAGCGTCGGAGAGCGAACTCACCATTTACCTTTT. It encodes CASSVGERTHHLPF. The chain employs TRBV6-5 and TRBJ2-2; D gene uncertain. From germline, CDR1 is MNHEY and CDR2 SVGAGI. This CDR3 spans 14 amino acids.